This T cell receptor beta chain appears in the sequencing data of a study of T cell responses to AZD1222 COVID-19 vaccine (dated by TCRdb to the early 2020s). With respect to the entire study: AZD1222 recipients given second doses at about 4 weeks or at about 12 weeks were pooled, since spike-specific TCR depth and breadth were not found to differ between the two schedules. A total of 230 or so trial participants underwent TCR sequencing, of whom around 200 received two doses of AZD1222 and some 26 received two doses of the MenACWY control vaccine. Trial participants were enrolled by age into 18-55, 56-69 and 70-plus year subgroups, with around 140, 26 and 57 TCR-sequenced participants respectively.

As regards this clone: The antigen this receptor binds is unknown. Qualities for individual bases were not recorded, and no much larger clone is one base off.

Trimmed from V: 6 bases; trimmed from J: 7 bases; junction bases lacking a gene match: 9. Measured from the cysteine to the phenylalanine, the CDR3 is 14 residues long. The DNA shown is the 42-base CDR3, in frame from base 1. Looking up the germline V gene (reference sequence) yields CDR1 SEHNR and CDR2 FQNEAQ. The CDR3 regions of human TCRbeta chains were analyzed by immunosequencing. In the authors' own workflow: Repertoire TCRs were checked for matches against a reference library of SARS-CoV-2-specific TCRs that had been generated using the MIRA antigen-specificity platform. Breadth was defined as the fraction of unique TCRs that were SARS-CoV-2-associated, and depth was defined as the fraction of total T cells that were SARS-CoV-2-associated. Using the MIRA data, every spike-specific TCR was mapped to the spike region that the TCR reacted to and assigned to either a CD4 or a CD8 class. Log10-transformed breadth and depth values were compared by one-way ANOVA with Sidak's multiple comparisons tests. As stored in TCRdb, this immuneACCESS dataset retains in-frame rearrangements with V and J assigned. A fraction of the clones does not appear; measured against another copy, unresolved V genes explain less than half of the discrepancy, and the remainder lacks a known reason. For V, J and clone size, that table is used; D and trimming come from the DNA. The sample includes approximately 80,000 clones, with about nine tenths observed a single time. The ten largest make up roughly 24% of the sample.

Broad study findings and their caveats: Vaccine-associated CD4 TCRs spanned the whole spike protein, with dominant responses in regions 160-218 and 743-854. Epitopes outside the regions mutated in the B.1.351 and B.1.1.7 variants were reportedly recognized by nearly half of the unique spike-specific TCRs. After two AZD1222 doses, spike-specific TCR breadth and depth were significantly higher than at day 0 and than in MenACWY recipients. Because no samples from the day 14 peak response were available, repertoires could be characterized only after the peak T cell response. Conclusions about previously exposed vaccinees were limited because only six or seven AZD1222 recipients were SARS-CoV-2 seropositive at baseline. In the small 56-69-year group, the increase in depth fell short of significance, most likely because of low power. Most participants were white British and females outnumbered males, and the authors suggested that clonal diversity may have been underestimated.

In light of the paper, this sample's time point label describes: baseline before first vaccination. Vaccinee samples were obtained from the UK trials COV001 and COV002, which included a single-blind randomized controlled phase 2/3 trial of AZD1222 (ChAdOx1 nCoV-19) in healthy adults. For TCRbeta chain sequencing, PBMC samples from trial participants were taken at day 0 and at day 28 after the second dose. This TCR derives from an adult in good health. This chain is built from TRBV7-9 and TRBJ1-5, with 7 bases in between that match TRBD1. This sample comprised peripheral blood, obtained on day 0 of AZD1222 vaccination. The CDR3 here reads CASSWGTDGQPQHF. The DNA is TGTGCCAGCAGTTGGGGGACAGACGGGCAGCCCCAGCATTTT.